A selection of T cell receptor beta chains follows, all from one sample in a study of T-cell memory formation after mild COVID-19. TCRdb itself ran the 5' RACE reads through MiXCR, one entry per CDR3 protein. This sample yields about 350,000 distinct CDR3 sequences, of which approximately 15% are seen a single time; around a fifth belongs to the top ten. Sequencing was done on a sample of PBMCs or a T cell subset sorted from them (not recorded which). The source is a man aged 18 to 29 who had mild COVID-19 (a few samples of this study predate the infection). Cell type and time point are not known. Each CDR3 is given without its conserved first and last residue.

j_call | v_call | cdr3_aa
TRBJ2-5 | TRBV5-5 | ASSLVSGASRETQY
TRBJ1-4 | TRBV12-3/TRBV12-4 | ASSFVATNEKLF
TRBJ1-1 | TRBV2 | ASNVQGAYTEAF
TRBJ2-5 | TRBV7-9 | ASSHSGVGETQY
TRBJ1-1 | TRBV20-1 | SARESGTGPEAF
TRBJ1-4 | TRBV4-2 | ASSQDHFSLF
TRBJ2-5 | TRBV5-1 | ASSLVSLEETQY
TRBJ2-2 | TRBV4-3 | ASSQPGETGELF
TRBJ2-7 | TRBV2 | ASSEGQGLGEQY
TRBJ2-7 | TRBV5-1 | ASSPDGSLEQY
TRBJ1-6 | TRBV12-3/TRBV12-4 | ASSLATDSPLH
TRBJ2-1 | TRBV4-2 | ASSPSAGVSDNEQF
TRBJ2-4 | TRBV7-2 | ASSLSGATAKNIQY
TRBJ1-2 | TRBV4-3 | ASSQGFDRLYGYT
TRBJ2-3 | TRBV4-3 | ASSQETDTQY
TRBJ1-2 | TRBV6-6 | ASTMTGEAGYT
TRBJ1-1 | TRBV7-3 | ASSSTGYTEAF
TRBJ1-6 | TRBV3-1 | ASRPLADYNSPLH
TRBJ1-1 | TRBV7-9 | ASNPWVQGTEAF
TRBJ2-5 | TRBV6-5 | ASSYTGQGKETQY
TRBJ2-7 | TRBV7-9 | ASSPLVGGAYEQY
TRBJ1-2 | TRBV12-3/TRBV12-4 | ASRTGVFNYGYT